The 12 T cell receptor beta chains below were found in one sample sequenced in a study of response to subunit inactivated influenza vaccine. TCRdb called the RT-PCR reads again in MiXCR, with one record for every CDR3 protein. The table records 550,000 to 650,000 distinct CDR3 sequences, approximately 12% of them present only once. The sequencing used PBMCs from blood, collected on the day of vaccination. The receptor source for this set is a man aged 50 or older who received an inactivated influenza vaccine.

There are a few counts of this clonotype. The chain links TRBV6-4 to TRBJ2-5, with TRBD2 identical over 10 bases. This CDR3 spans 17 amino acids. Germline lookup yields CDR1 MRHNA and CDR2 SNTAGT. V was clipped by 7 bases and J by 0 bases; unmatched bases: 11. CDR3 bases: TGTGCCAGCACTGCCTCTAGCGGGGGACGATACCAAGAGACCCAGTACTTC. It codes for CASTASSGGRYQETQYF.

This clonotype occurred many times. The V gene is TRBV27, the J gene TRBJ1-5; the D is unclear. The CDR3 sequence is 15 residues long. Between the trimmed V and J ends, which lost 2 bases and 2 bases, there was a span of 10 bases. Per germline, CDR1 MNHEY and CDR2 SMNVEV (reference sequence). The CDR3 is CASSLTAAGNQPQHF. The CDR3 DNA is TGTGCCAGCAGTTTAACGGCCGCCGGCAATCAGCCCCAGCATTTT.

This clonotype was seen more than once but under ten times. J is TRBJ2-3 and V is TRBV25-1; TRBD2 matches at 9 bases. The CDR3 runs to 15 residues. Germline V lookup: CDR1 MGHDK, CDR2 SYGVNS. V lost 4 bases, J lost 0 bases, and 2 bases stayed unmatched. CDR3 nucleotide sequence: TGTGCCAGCAGTGGACTAGCGGCTAGCACAGATACGCAGTATTTT. Translated: CASSGLAASTDTQYF.

The chain uses TRBV20-1 and TRBJ2-7, with a tentative D call TRBD1 (5 bases). CDR1 and CDR2 from the germline V gene are DFQATT and SNEGSKA (reference sequence). This CDR3 is built from 14 residues. The CDR3 spells CRIPGYRLDYEQYF. Here the CDR3 DNA reads TGCAGAATCCCCGGTTACAGGTTAGACTACGAGCAGTACTTC.

The chain is built from TRBV5-5 and TRBJ1-2, with D unresolved. Looked up from germline, CDR1 is SGHKS and CDR2 is YYEKEE (reference sequence). The CDR3 consists of 14 residues. Trimming left V 6 bases short and J 2 bases short, with 14 bases between. The chain's CDR3 is CASTSHGGNYGYTF. CDR3 sequence (DNA): TGTGCCAGCACCTCTCATGGAGGGAACTATGGCTACACCTTC.

This clonotype was seen more than once but under ten times. CDR3 nucleotides: TGTGCCAGCAGCATAGGGACAGGGGGAATCTACGAGCAGTACTTC. The encoded protein is CASSIGTGGIYEQYF. The gene calls are TRBV7-2 and TRBJ2-7; 11 nucleotides match TRBD1. CDR1 is SGHTA and CDR2 is FQGNSA in the germline V gene. The CDR3 runs 15 residues. The ends lost 5 bases at V and 3 bases at J; junction bases unmatched: 6. Supplemented by reference TRBV7-2 and TRBJ2-7, the full variable domain reads GAGVSQSPSNKVTEKGKDVELRCDPISGHTALYWYRQSLGQGLEFLIYFQGNSAPDKSGLPSDRFSAERTGGSVSTLTIQRTQQEDSAVYLCASSIGTGGIYEQYFGPGTRLTVT.

The chain couples TRBV5-1 to TRBJ2-7; no clear D gene. The V gene's germline CDR1 is SGHRS and CDR2 YFSETQ. Trimming removed 0 bases from V and 3 bases from J, with 13 bases in between. The CDR3 covers 15 residues. This CDR3 reads CASSLASALLYEQYF. The CDR3 DNA is TGCGCCAGCAGCTTGGCGTCAGCCTTACTCTACGAGCAGTACTTC. The whole variable domain, filled in from reference TRBV5-1 and TRBJ2-7, reads KAGVTQTPRYLIKTRGQQVTLSCSPISGHRSVSWYQQTPGQGLQFLFEYFSETQRNKGNFPGRFSGRQFSNSRSEMNVSTLELGDSALYLCASSLASALLYEQYFGPGTRLTVT.

This clonotype was found a few times. This chain uses TRBV7-2 with TRBJ2-1; TRBD2 agrees at 8 bases. Germline CDR1 is SGHTA and CDR2 is FQGNSA. The CDR3 runs to 15 residues. Unmatched junction bases numbered 7, after V lost 4 bases and J lost 5 bases. The CDR3 DNA reads as TGTGCCAGCAGCTCGGGACTAGTAGTCGACAATGAGCAGTTCTTC. Amino acids: CASSSGLVVDNEQFF.

This clonotype was seen more than once but under ten times. The chain is built from TRBV27 and TRBJ2-1, with D possibly matching TRBD2 (5 bases). CDR1 and CDR2 from the germline V gene are MNHEY and SMNVEV (reference sequence). The CDR3 extends over 14 amino acids. Trimming pared 5 bases from V and 9 bases from J, leaving 17 bases between. CDR3 loop: CASSTLDYAGEQFF. In DNA, the CDR3 is TGTGCCAGCAGTACCCTCGACTATGCCGGTGAGCAGTTCTTC.

The chain joins TRBV19 to TRBJ2-1; a weak D match, TRBD2 (5 bases). In germline, CDR1 is LNHDA, CDR2 SQIVND (reference sequence). This CDR3 is 20 amino acids long. Trimming left V 3 bases short and J 4 bases short, with 28 bases between. For the CDR3, the DNA is TGTGCCAGTAGTATTTTAGTCAACCCGGATCCGGACTTTCCTTACAATGAGCAGTTCTTC. Its translation: CASSILVNPDPDFPYNEQFF.

This clonotype was recorded a few times. The chain joins TRBV20-1 to TRBJ2-3; D perhaps matches TRBD2 (6 bases). Looked up from germline, CDR1 is DFQATT and CDR2 is SNEGSKA (reference sequence). Deletions cut 5 bases from V and 1 base from J, with 19 bases between. This CDR3 region has 16 residues. This CDR3 reads CSAPGAGTFRTDTQYF. The CDR3 DNA follows: TGCAGTGCTCCCGGCGCCGGGACTTTTCGCACAGATACGCAGTATTTT.

The V and J genes are TRBV12-3 or TRBV12-4 and TRBJ2-3, with 11 bases aligning to TRBD2. CDR3 length equals 17 residues. V shed 4 bases and J 3 bases; nucleotides not matched to a gene: 9. The CDR3 region is CASSSLAGGPLTDTQYF. For the CDR3, the DNA is TGTGCCAGCAGTTCCTTAGCGGGAGGGCCGCTAACAGATACGCAGTATTTT.